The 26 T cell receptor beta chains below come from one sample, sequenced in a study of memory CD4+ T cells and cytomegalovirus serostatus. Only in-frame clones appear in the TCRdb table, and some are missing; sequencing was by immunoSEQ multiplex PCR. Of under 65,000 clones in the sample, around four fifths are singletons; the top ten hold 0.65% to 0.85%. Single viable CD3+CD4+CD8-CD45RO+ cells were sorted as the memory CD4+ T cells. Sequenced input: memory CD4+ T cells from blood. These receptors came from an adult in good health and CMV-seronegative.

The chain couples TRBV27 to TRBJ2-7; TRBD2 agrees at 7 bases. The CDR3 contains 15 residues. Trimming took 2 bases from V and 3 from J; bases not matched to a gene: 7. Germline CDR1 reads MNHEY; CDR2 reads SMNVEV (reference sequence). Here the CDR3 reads CASSLVGGSHYEQYF. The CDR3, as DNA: TGTGCCAGCAGTTTAGTCGGCGGGAGTCACTACGAGCAGTACTTC.

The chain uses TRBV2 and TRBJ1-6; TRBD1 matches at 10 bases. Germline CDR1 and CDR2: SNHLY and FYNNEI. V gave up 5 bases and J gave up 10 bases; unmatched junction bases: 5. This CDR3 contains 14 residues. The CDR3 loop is CASSSGQGGSPLHF. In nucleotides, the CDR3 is TGTGCCAGCAGTTCTGGACAGGGGGGGTCACCCCTCCACTTT.

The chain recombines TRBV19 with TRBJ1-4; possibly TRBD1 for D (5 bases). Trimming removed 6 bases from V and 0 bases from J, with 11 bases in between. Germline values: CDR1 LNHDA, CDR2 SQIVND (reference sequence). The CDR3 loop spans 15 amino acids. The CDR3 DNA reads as TGTGCCAGTAGGGCCGACAGATCAACTAATGAAAAACTGTTTTTT. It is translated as CASRADRSTNEKLFF. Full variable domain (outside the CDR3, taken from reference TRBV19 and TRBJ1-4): DGGITQSPKYLFRKEGQNVTLSCEQNLNHDAMYWYRQDPGQGLRLIYYSQIVNDFQKGDIAEGYSVSREKKESFPLTVTSAQKNPTAFYLCASRADRSTNEKLFFGSGTQLSVL.

DNA for the CDR3: TGTGCCAGCAGTTTAGGGTCTAGCGGTGACCTAGAAGGAGGGCAGTTCTTC. Translating it yields CASSLGSSGDLEGGQFF. This chain uses TRBV28 with TRBJ2-1; 7 bases fit TRBD2. The CDR3 is made up of 17 amino acids. Germline lookup yields CDR1 MDHEN and CDR2 SYDVKM. The V gene end was trimmed by 2 bases and the J gene end by 12 bases; junction bases not matched to a gene: 19.

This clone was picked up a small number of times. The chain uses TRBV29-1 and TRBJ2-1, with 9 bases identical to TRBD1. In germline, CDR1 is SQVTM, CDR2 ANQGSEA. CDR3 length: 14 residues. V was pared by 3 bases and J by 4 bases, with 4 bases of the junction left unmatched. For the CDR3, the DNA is TGCAGCGTTGATCCACAGGGGGCGTACAATGAGCAGTTCTTC. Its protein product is CSVDPQGAYNEQFF.

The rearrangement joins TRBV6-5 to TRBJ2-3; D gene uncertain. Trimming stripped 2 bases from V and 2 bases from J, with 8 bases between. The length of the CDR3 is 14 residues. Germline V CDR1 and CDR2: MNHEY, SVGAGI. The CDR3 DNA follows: TGTGCCAGCAGTTACAGGCCCCTCACAGATACGCAGTATTTT. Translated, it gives CASSYRPLTDTQYF.

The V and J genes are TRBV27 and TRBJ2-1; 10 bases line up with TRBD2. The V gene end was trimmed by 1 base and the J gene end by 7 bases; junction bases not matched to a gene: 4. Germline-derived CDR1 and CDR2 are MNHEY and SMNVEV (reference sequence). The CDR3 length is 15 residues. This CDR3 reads CASSLFSSGSNEQFF. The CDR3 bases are TGTGCCAGCAGTTTATTCTCTAGCGGGAGTAATGAGCAGTTCTTC.

CDR3 bases: TGTGCCAGCAGCGCAAAGATACGGGCAGATACGCAGTATTTT. Encoded protein: CASSAKIRADTQYF. This chain joins TRBV9 and TRBJ2-3; no firm D call. CDR3 size: 14 residues. Germline CDR1 and CDR2: SGDLS and YYNGEE. V gave up 3 bases and J gave up 4 bases, with 12 bases separating them. Looking up the rest from reference TRBV9 and TRBJ2-3 gives the full variable domain: DSGVTQTPKHLITATGQRVTLRCSPRSGDLSVYWYQQSLDQGLQFLIQYYNGEERAKGNILERFSAQQFPDLHSELNLSSLELGDSALYFCASSAKIRADTQYFGPGTRLTVL.

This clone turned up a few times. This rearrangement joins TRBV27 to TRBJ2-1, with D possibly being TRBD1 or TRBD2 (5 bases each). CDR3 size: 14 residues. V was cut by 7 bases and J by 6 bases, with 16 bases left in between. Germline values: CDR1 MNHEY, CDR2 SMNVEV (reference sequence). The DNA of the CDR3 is TGTGCCAGCACCTCCTTGGGACGTCTCAATGAGCAGTTCTTC. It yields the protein CASTSLGRLNEQFF.

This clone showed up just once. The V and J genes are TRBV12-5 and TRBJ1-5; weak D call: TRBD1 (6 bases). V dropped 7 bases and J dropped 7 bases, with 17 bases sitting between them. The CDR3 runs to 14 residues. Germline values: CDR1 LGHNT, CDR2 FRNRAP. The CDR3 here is CASALAGGGQPQHF. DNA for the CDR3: TGTGCTAGTGCCCTCGCGGGGGGCGGCCAGCCCCAGCATTTT.

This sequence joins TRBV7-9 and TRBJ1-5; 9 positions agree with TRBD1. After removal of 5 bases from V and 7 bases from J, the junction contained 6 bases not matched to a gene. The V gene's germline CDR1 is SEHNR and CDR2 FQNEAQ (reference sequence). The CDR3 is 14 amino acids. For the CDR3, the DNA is TGTGCCAGCAGCCACAGGGGGCGCGGCCAGCCCCAGCATTTT. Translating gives CASSHRGRGQPQHF.

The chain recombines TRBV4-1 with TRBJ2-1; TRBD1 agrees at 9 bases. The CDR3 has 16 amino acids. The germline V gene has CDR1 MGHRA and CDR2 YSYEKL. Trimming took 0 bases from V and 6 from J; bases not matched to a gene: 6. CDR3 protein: CASSQDGTGRGNEQFF. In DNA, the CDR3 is TGCGCCAGCAGCCAAGACGGGACAGGGCGAGGCAATGAGCAGTTCTTC.

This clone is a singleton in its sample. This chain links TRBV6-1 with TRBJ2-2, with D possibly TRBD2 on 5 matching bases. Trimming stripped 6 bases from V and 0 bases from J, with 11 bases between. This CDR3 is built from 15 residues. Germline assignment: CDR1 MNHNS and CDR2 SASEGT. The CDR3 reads CASRERTANTGELFF. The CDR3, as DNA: TGTGCCAGCAGGGAGAGGACTGCGAACACCGGGGAGCTGTTTTTT.

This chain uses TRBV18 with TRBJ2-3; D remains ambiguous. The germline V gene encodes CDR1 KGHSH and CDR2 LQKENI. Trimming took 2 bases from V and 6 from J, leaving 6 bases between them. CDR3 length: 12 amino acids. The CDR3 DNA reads TGTGCCAGCTCACCAGATCACGATACGCAGTATTTT. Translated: CASSPDHDTQYF.

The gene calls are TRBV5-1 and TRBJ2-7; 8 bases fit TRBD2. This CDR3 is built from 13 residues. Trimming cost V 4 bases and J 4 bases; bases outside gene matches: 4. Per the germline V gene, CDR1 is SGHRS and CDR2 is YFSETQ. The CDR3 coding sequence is TGCGCCAGCAGCCGAGCGGGAGCATACGAGCAGTACTTC. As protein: CASSRAGAYEQYF.

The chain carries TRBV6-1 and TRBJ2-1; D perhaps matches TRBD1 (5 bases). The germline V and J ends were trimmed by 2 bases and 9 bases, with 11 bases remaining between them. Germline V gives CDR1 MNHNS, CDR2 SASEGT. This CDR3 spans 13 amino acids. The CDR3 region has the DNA TGTGCCAGCAGTGAATTAAGGGGCGGTGAGCAGTTCTTC. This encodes CASSELRGGEQFF.

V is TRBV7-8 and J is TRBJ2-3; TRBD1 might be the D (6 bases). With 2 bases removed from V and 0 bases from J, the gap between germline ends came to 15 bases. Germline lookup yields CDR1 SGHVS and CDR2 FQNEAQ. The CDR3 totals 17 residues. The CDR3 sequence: CASSLSYRALSTDTQYF. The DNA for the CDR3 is TGTGCCAGCAGCTTATCGTACAGGGCCCTTAGCACAGATACGCAGTATTTT.

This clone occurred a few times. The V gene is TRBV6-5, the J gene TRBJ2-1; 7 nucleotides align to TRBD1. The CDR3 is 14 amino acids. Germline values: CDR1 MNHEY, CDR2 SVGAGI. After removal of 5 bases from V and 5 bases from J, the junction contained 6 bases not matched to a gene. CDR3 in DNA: TGTGCCAGCAGTCCGACAGGGTGGAACAATGAGCAGTTCTTC. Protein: CASSPTGWNNEQFF.

The CDR3 spells CSVGVNTEAFF. The DNA of the CDR3 is TGCAGCGTTGGGGTGAACACTGAAGCTTTCTTT. The chain uses TRBV29-1 and TRBJ1-1; D unresolved. Germline V gene lookup returns CDR1 SQVTM and CDR2 ANQGSEA. V lost 4 bases and J lost 0, with 3 bases in between. This CDR3 has 11 amino acids.

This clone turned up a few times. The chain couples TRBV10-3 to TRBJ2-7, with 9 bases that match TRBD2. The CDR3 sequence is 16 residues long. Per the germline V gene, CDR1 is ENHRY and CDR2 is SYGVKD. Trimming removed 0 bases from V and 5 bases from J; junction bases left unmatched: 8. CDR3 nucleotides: TGTGCCATCAGTGAGTCTATGGCGGGAGGGCCGGACGAGCAGTACTTC. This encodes CAISESMAGGPDEQYF.

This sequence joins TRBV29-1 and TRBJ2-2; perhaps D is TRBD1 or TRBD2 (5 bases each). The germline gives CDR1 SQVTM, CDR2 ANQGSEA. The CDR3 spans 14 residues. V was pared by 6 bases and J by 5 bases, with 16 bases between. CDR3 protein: CSVGDLTKTGELFF. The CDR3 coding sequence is TGCAGCGTGGGGGACCTGACAAAAACCGGGGAGCTGTTTTTT.

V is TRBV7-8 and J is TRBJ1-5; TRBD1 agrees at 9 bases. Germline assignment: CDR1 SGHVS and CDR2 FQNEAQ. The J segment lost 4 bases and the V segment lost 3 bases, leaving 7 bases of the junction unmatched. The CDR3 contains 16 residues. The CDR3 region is CASSLGDRVPNQPQHF. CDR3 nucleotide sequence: TGTGCCAGCAGCTTGGGGGACAGGGTACCTAATCAGCCCCAGCATTTT.

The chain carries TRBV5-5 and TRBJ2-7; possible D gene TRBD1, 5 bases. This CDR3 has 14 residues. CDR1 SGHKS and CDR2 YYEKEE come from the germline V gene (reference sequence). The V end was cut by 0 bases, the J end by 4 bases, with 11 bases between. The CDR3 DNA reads TGTGCCAGCAGCTTGGTCCAGGGTCCATACGAGCAGTACTTC. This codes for CASSLVQGPYEQYF.

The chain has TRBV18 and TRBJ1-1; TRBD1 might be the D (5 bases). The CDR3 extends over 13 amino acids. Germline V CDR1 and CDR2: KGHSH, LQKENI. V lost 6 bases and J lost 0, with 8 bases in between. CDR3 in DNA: TGTGCCAGCTCGACAGTTATGAACACTGAAGCTTTCTTT. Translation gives CASSTVMNTEAFF.

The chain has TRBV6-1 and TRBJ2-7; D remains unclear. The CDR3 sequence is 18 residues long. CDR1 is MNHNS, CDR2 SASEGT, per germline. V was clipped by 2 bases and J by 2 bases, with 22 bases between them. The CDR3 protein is CASSESLTFRLKTYEQYF. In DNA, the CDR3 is TGTGCCAGCAGTGAATCGTTGACTTTCAGACTCAAGACCTACGAGCAGTACTTC.

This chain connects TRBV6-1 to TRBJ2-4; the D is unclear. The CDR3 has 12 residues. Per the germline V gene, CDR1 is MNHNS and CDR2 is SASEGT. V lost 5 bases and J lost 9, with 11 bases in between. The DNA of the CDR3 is TGTGCCAGCAGTTTCAGTGACTCCATTCAGTACTTC. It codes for CASSFSDSIQYF.